Listed below are T cell receptor beta chains from one sample, sequenced in a study of graft-versus-host responses after intestinal transplantation. Only in-frame clones appear in the TCRdb table, and some are missing; sequencing was by immunoSEQ multiplex PCR. The sample lists roughly 60,000 clones; approximately 89% were seen once. The sequences come from PBMCs, collected approximately four months after intestinal transplantation. The receptors here all came from a human patient who received an intestinal transplant, so some T cells may come from the graft donor. Both conserved end residues are part of each CDR3. The D gene is left open where the match is weak. Clone size, where shown, is once, few, many, or a class for clones that have expanded.

TGTGCCAGCAGCCGAGACAGTTGGCAGTACTTC | CASSRDSWQYF | TRBV9 | 11 | TRBJ2-5 | - | -
TGTGCCAGCAGCAAACAACAGGGGGCCAATGAAGCTTTCTTT | CASSKQQGANEAFF | TRBV6-4 | 14 | TRBJ1-1 | TRBD1 | -
TGTGCCAGCAGCGCCACGTCGGGTCGGCACACAGATACGCAGTATTTT | CASSATSGRHTDTQYF | TRBV9 | 16 | TRBJ2-3 | - | once
TGTGCCAGCAGTATTTACAGGGGGGACTACAATGAGCAGTTCTTC | CASSIYRGDYNEQFF | TRBV7-2 | 15 | TRBJ2-1 | TRBD1 | -
TGTGCCAGCTCGGAGGGGAGAGTGCAGTACTTC | CASSEGRVQYF | TRBV6-5 | 11 | TRBJ2-7 | - | -
TGTGCCAGCAGCTTAATTCTAACAGATACGCAGTATTTT | CASSLILTDTQYF | TRBV7-6 | 13 | TRBJ2-3 | - | -
TGCGCCAGCAGCCAAGCCCAGAACACTGAAGCTTTCTTT | CASSQAQNTEAFF | TRBV4-1 | 13 | TRBJ1-1 | - | once
TGTGCCAGCAGCACCGGGACAGGGGGCACTGAAGCTTTCTTT | CASSTGTGGTEAFF | TRBV6-1 | 14 | TRBJ1-1 | TRBD1 | -
TGCAGCGCCTCGTGGGGGAGCTCCTACGAGCAGTACTTC | CSASWGSSYEQYF | TRBV29-1 | 13 | TRBJ2-7 | - | -
TGTGCCAGCAGTGAATTTTGGGGTAGCGGGAGTTACAATGAGCAGTTCTTC | CASSEFWGSGSYNEQFF | TRBV6-1 | 17 | TRBJ2-1 | TRBD2 | -
TGTGCCAGCAGCTTATGGGGCTTAAGCTCCTACGAGCAGTACTTC | CASSLWGLSSYEQYF | TRBV7-2 | 15 | TRBJ2-7 | - | -
TGTGCCAGCAGCGTAGGGCTAGCGGGAGGGATGAGCTCCTACAATGAGCAGTTCTTC | CASSVGLAGGMSSYNEQFF | TRBV9 | 19 | TRBJ2-1 | TRBD2 | -
TGTGCCAGCAGTTTTATGGCCTTATCCTACGAGCAGTACTTC | CASSFMALSYEQYF | TRBV28 | 14 | TRBJ2-7 | - | -
TGTGCCAGCAGCAGCCAAGCGGGAGGTTTGGATACGCAGTATTTT | CASSSQAGGLDTQYF | TRBV7-9 | 15 | TRBJ2-3 | TRBD2 | -
TGCAGCGTTAGTCACAACGAGCAGTACTTC | CSVSHNEQYF | TRBV29-1 | 10 | TRBJ2-7 | - | -
TGTGCCAGCACCGTAGCGGGTAACTACGAGCAGTACTTC | CASTVAGNYEQYF | TRBV6-5 | 13 | TRBJ2-7 | TRBD2 | -
TGTGCCACCGGGGACGATGAAAAACTGTTTTTT | CATGDDEKLFF | TRBV19 | 11 | TRBJ1-4 | - | few
TGTGCCAGCAGTTTAACCGGGGAGCTGTTTTTT | CASSLTGELFF | TRBV28 | 11 | TRBJ2-2 | - | -
TGTGCCAGCAGTTCCCTAGGGAGAGGGAATGAAGCTTTCTTT | CASSSLGRGNEAFF | TRBV27 | 14 | TRBJ1-1 | - | -
TGTGCCAGCAGTCACCCCGAGACAGGGGGCACAGATACGCAGTATTTT | CASSHPETGGTDTQYF | TRBV2 | 16 | TRBJ2-3 | TRBD1 | -
TGTGCCAGCTCACCAGGGGGACTCAATGAAAAACTGTTTTTT | CASSPGGLNEKLFF | TRBV18 | 14 | TRBJ1-4 | - | -
TGTGCCAGCACCCTAGGTCTAGCGGGAGGTAATGAGCAGTTCTTC | CASTLGLAGGNEQFF | TRBV7-9 | 15 | TRBJ2-1 | TRBD2 | -
TGCGCCAGCAGCTCCCTAGCGGGTCCCTCCTCTGGGGCCAACGTCCTGACTTTC | CASSSLAGPSSGANVLTF | TRBV5-1 | 18 | TRBJ2-6 | TRBD2 | once
TGTGCCAGCAGCTCAGGACCCACAGATACGCAGTATTTT | CASSSGPTDTQYF | TRBV7-9 | 13 | TRBJ2-3 | - | -
TGTGCCAGCAGTCGGGGGTACAATGAGCAGTTCTTC | CASSRGYNEQFF | TRBV6-5 | 12 | TRBJ2-1 | - | -
TGTGCCAGCAGCGGGTCTAGGGGAAGGACCATGAACACTGAAGCTTTCTTT | CASSGSRGRTMNTEAFF | TRBV2 | 17 | TRBJ1-1 | - | -
TGTGCCAGCACCCTCGGGGGGGGTCGCAATGAGCAGTTCTTC | CASTLGGGRNEQFF | TRBV21-1 | 14 | TRBJ2-1 | - | -
TGCGCCAGCAGCAACGGACAGGCCTCCTACGAGCAGTACTTC | CASSNGQASYEQYF | TRBV5-1 | 14 | TRBJ2-7 | TRBD1 | -
TGTGCCAGCAGCCGGAATTATGGGCAAGAGACCCAGTACTTC | CASSRNYGQETQYF | TRBV7-8 | 14 | TRBJ2-5 | - | -
TGTGCCAGCAGTCCGCGGGGGACAGGGATGAACACTGAAGCTTTCTTT | CASSPRGTGMNTEAFF | TRBV25-1 | 16 | TRBJ1-1 | TRBD1 | -
TGTGCCTGGAGTGTAGGGACAGGGTATGGCTACACCTTC | CAWSVGTGYGYTF | TRBV30 | 13 | TRBJ1-2 | TRBD1 | once
TGTGCCAGTAGTATTCTAGCCGGGATTACCGGGGAGCTGTTTTTT | CASSILAGITGELFF | TRBV19 | 15 | TRBJ2-2 | - | -
TGTGCCACCAGCCCTGTGGGGGCTGGCTACACCTTC | CATSPVGAGYTF | TRBV6-5 | 12 | TRBJ1-2 | - | few
TGTGCCATCAGTGCAGGGGACGAGCAGTACTTC | CAISAGDEQYF | TRBV10-3 | 11 | TRBJ2-7 | - | -
TGCGCCAGCAGCTTGCTTAGCTCCTACAATGAGCAGTTCTTC | CASSLLSSYNEQFF | TRBV5-1 | 14 | TRBJ2-1 | - | -
TGTGCCAGCAGTGAAGGGCTAGCGGGGGCCAATCTCACAGATACGCAGTATTTT | CASSEGLAGANLTDTQYF | TRBV2 | 18 | TRBJ2-3 | TRBD2 | -
TGTGCCAGCAGTGAAGGGCCGACGAACACTGAAGCTTTCTTT | CASSEGPTNTEAFF | TRBV6-1 | 14 | TRBJ1-1 | - | -
TGTGCCAGCTCACAGGGACTAGCGGGAGCCTACGAGCAGTACTTC | CASSQGLAGAYEQYF | TRBV18 | 15 | TRBJ2-7 | TRBD2 | -
TGTGCCAGCAGCTTACGTTCCCCTACTAGCACAGATACGCAGTATTTT | CASSLRSPTSTDTQYF | TRBV7-3 | 16 | TRBJ2-3 | - | -
TGCGCCAGCAGTGCACAGCGGGAGGGGAGTGAGCAGTTCTTC | CASSAQREGSEQFF | TRBV10-2 | 14 | TRBJ2-1 | TRBD2 | -
TGTGCCAGCAGATCCTGGGGACAGGAAGAGACCCAGTACTTC | CASRSWGQEETQYF | TRBV27 | 14 | TRBJ2-5 | TRBD1 | few
TGTGCCAGCAGTTTTAAGGCGGTCACTGAAGCTTTCTTT | CASSFKAVTEAFF | TRBV27 | 13 | TRBJ1-1 | - | -
TGTGCCAGCAGTCCCTCGTGGGGGTACGGAGAGACCCAGTACTTC | CASSPSWGYGETQYF | TRBV6-5 | 15 | TRBJ2-5 | - | -
TGTGCCAGCAGCCGCGGCGGGGCGGGAGCTTTCTTT | CASSRGGAGAFF | TRBV11-3 | 12 | TRBJ1-1 | - | once
TGTGCCAGCAGCTTAGGGTGGGACAGGGGGCTCGGAAACACCATATATTTT | CASSLGWDRGLGNTIYF | TRBV7-7 | 17 | TRBJ1-3 | TRBD1 | -
TGCGCCAGCAGCCAAAAGGACAGGCAGCCTAGCACAGATACGCAGTATTTT | CASSQKDRQPSTDTQYF | TRBV4-1 | 17 | TRBJ2-3 | TRBD1 | -
TGTGCCAGCAGCTTACTAGCGGGAACATTCACAGATACGCAGTATTTT | CASSLLAGTFTDTQYF | TRBV5-6 | 16 | TRBJ2-3 | TRBD2 | -
TGTGCCAGCAGCTTATCCCCTAGCGGGGGTCCTAAGGCCTACAATGAGCAGTTCTTC | CASSLSPSGGPKAYNEQFF | TRBV7-7 | 19 | TRBJ2-1 | TRBD2 | -
TGTGCCAGCAGTGGGGCGGACAGGGTTTACTACGAGCAGTACTTC | CASSGADRVYYEQYF | TRBV6-1 | 15 | TRBJ2-7 | TRBD1 | -
TGTGCCAGCAGGCAGGTCGGGTCCTACGAGCAGTACTTC | CASRQVGSYEQYF | TRBV7-6 | 13 | TRBJ2-7 | - | once
TGTGCCGCCCGGGACAGGGGCCTTTACGAGCAGTACTTC | CAARDRGLYEQYF | TRBV30 | 13 | TRBJ2-7 | TRBD1 | -
TGTGCCAGCAGCTTATGGCCAGCGGGATATAACGACAATGAGCAGTTCTTC | CASSLWPAGYNDNEQFF | TRBV11-2 | 17 | TRBJ2-1 | TRBD2 | few
TGTGCCAGCAGTGATCGACTAGCGGGGGGCCGGGGATCCTACGAGCAGTACTTC | CASSDRLAGGRGSYEQYF | TRBV25-1 | 18 | TRBJ2-7 | TRBD2 | -
TGTGCCAGTAGTTCTCGACAGGGGGGCACAGATACGCAGTATTTT | CASSSRQGGTDTQYF | TRBV19 | 15 | TRBJ2-3 | TRBD1 | -
TGTGCCAGCAGTTACTATTCGGTTTACGGCTACACCTTC | CASSYYSVYGYTF | TRBV6-6 | 13 | TRBJ1-2 | - | -
TGTGCCAGCAGCAAGGGTGATTGGGATGAAAAACTGTTTTTT | CASSKGDWDEKLFF | TRBV28 | 14 | TRBJ1-4 | - | -
TGTGCCAGCAGCTTAGAAGGGGCTGGGGCCAACGTCCTGACTTTC | CASSLEGAGANVLTF | TRBV13 | 15 | TRBJ2-6 | - | -
TGTGCCACCAGCGCCCGGGACAGATACAATGAGCAGTTCTTC | CATSARDRYNEQFF | TRBV15 | 14 | TRBJ2-1 | TRBD1 | -